This entry lists 20 T cell receptor beta chains sequenced from one sample in a study of shared clonotypes between healthy human individuals (dated by TCRdb to 2019 to 2021). The library was generated by the immunoSEQ multiplex PCR assay. The table was pulled from immuneACCESS by TCRdb, which kept in-frame rearrangements only. Such tables lose some clones; where checked, under half of the loss comes from unresolved V genes, and the rest has no known cause. The sample has about 1.5 million clones on record, 98% of them singletons. The ten largest clones capture roughly 0.4% of the sample. The sample was naive CD4+ T cells sorted from blood. Explained via the paper, the cell subset or site label denotes: CD45RA+ positively selected. The receptors originated from a man in his thirties or forties in good health.

In its sample, this clone was seen once. The gene calls are TRBV23-1 and TRBJ2-3; TRBD1 matches at 9 bases. TRBV23-1 is given ORF status, its function remaining uncertain. J was trimmed by 1 base and V by 1 base; bases with no gene match: 6. The CDR3 runs 17 residues. In DNA form, the CDR3 reads TGCGCCAGCAGTCAATACAGGGGGCGCTGGGGCACAGATACGCAGTATTTT. This codes for CASSQYRGRWGTDTQYF.

This chain joins TRBV5-1 and TRBJ2-1; a weak D match, TRBD1 (6 bases). From germline, CDR1 is SGHRS and CDR2 YFSETQ. V lost 5 bases to trimming and J lost 9 bases, with 18 bases between them. The CDR3 runs 14 residues. The CDR3 sequence is CASRIQGTSGEQFF. The CDR3 DNA is TGCGCCAGCAGGATCCAGGGGACGTCTGGTGAGCAGTTCTTC. Filled out from reference TRBV5-1 and TRBJ2-1, the complete variable domain reads KAGVTQTPRYLIKTRGQQVTLSCSPISGHRSVSWYQQTPGQGLQFLFEYFSETQRNKGNFPGRFSGRQFSNSRSEMNVSTLELGDSALYLCASRIQGTSGEQFFGPGTRLTVL.

V usage is TRBV14 and J usage is TRBJ2-7; D ambiguous. The V gene lost 1 base and the J gene lost 5 bases, with 6 bases spanning the gap. Germline-derived CDR1 and CDR2 are SGHDN and FVKESK. The CDR3 is 12 amino acids. In DNA, the CDR3 is TGTGCCAGCAGCCAAGCTTTGAACGAGCAGTACTTC. It specifies CASSQALNEQYF.

This chain uses TRBV18 with TRBJ2-1; D ambiguous. The CDR3 has 15 amino acids. Germline V gives CDR1 KGHSH, CDR2 LQKENI. V lost 1 base to trimming and J lost 2 bases, with 9 bases between them. CDR3 in DNA: TGTGCCAGCTCACCACAAGTCAATCCCTACAATGAGCAGTTCTTC. This translates into CASSPQVNPYNEQFF.

The chain links TRBV2 to TRBJ2-2, with 12 bases matching TRBD2. V lost 5 bases and J lost 4; bases outside the gene matches: 11. Germline V gene data show CDR1 as SNHLY and CDR2 as FYNNEI. CDR3 length: 18 amino acids. CDR3 nucleotide sequence: TGTGCCAGCAGTCACCGGACTAGCGGGGACCGTAGCACCGGGGAGCTGTTTTTT. It codes for CASSHRTSGDRSTGELFF.

The rearrangement links TRBV7-2 to TRBJ1-2, with unresolved D. Germline lookup yields CDR1 SGHTA and CDR2 FQGNSA. The CDR3 runs to 12 residues. V was trimmed by 5 bases and J by 6 bases, leaving 10 bases between them. DNA of the CDR3: TGTGCCAGCAGCCGCCGACTGGATGGCTACACCTTC. This gives the protein CASSRRLDGYTF.

V is TRBV29-1 and J is TRBJ1-4; tentative D call: TRBD1 (6 bases). The CDR3 is made up of 15 amino acids. The germline V and J ends were trimmed by 6 bases and 0 bases, with 14 bases remaining between them. CDR1 is SQVTM and CDR2 is ANQGSEA in the germline V gene. CDR3 DNA: TGCAGCGTATTCCTAAGGACAGCAACTAATGAAAAACTGTTTTTT. It specifies CSVFLRTATNEKLFF.

This chain links TRBV5-1 with TRBJ2-3; tentatively, D is TRBD1 (6 bases). Looked up from germline, CDR1 is SGHRS and CDR2 is YFSETQ. This CDR3 region has 17 residues. V lost 4 bases and J 0 bases, leaving 18 bases between the germline ends. The CDR3 DNA reads as TGCGCCAGCAGCCATCCCACAGGGAGCCCTAGCACAGATACGCAGTATTTT. Translation: CASSHPTGSPSTDTQYF.

The chain joins TRBV5-1 to TRBJ1-1; D uncertain. The CDR3 has 14 residues. Per the germline V gene, CDR1 is SGHRS and CDR2 is YFSETQ. Between the trimmed V and J ends, which lost 3 bases and 4 bases, there was a span of 13 bases. The CDR3 reads CASSSPWEGTEAFF. CDR3 nucleotide sequence: TGCGCCAGCAGCTCCCCCTGGGAGGGCACTGAAGCTTTCTTT.

The gene calls are TRBV6-5 and TRBJ2-5; 7 bases align to TRBD1. The V gene's germline CDR1 is MNHEY and CDR2 SVGAGI. J gave up 5 bases and V 2 bases, and 5 bases lay outside the gene matches. The CDR3 loop spans 14 amino acids. The CDR3 sequence: CASSYRGRGETQYF. The CDR3 coding sequence is TGTGCCAGCAGTTACAGGGGGCGCGGCGAGACCCAGTACTTC.

Concerning this clone: Other DNA sequences in this sample translate to the same CDR3. V gene TRBV27 combines with J gene TRBJ2-1, with 11 positions matching TRBD2. The V gene's germline CDR1 is MNHEY and CDR2 SMNVEV (reference sequence). CDR3 length equals 16 residues. V lost 5 bases, J lost 5 bases, and 8 bases stayed unmatched. CDR3 region: CASSTRLAGGNNEQFF. CDR3 bases: TGTGCCAGCAGTACCCGTCTAGCGGGAGGTAACAATGAGCAGTTCTTC.

The gene calls are TRBV19 and TRBJ1-2; TRBD1 is a possible D gene (6 bases). The CDR3 spans 14 residues. Trimming removed 6 bases from V and 4 bases from J, with 15 bases in between. Looked up from germline, CDR1 is LNHDA and CDR2 is SQIVND (reference sequence). The CDR3 coding sequence is TGTGCCAGTAGCCCTACAGGGCCGGGCTATGGCTACACCTTC. It codes for CASSPTGPGYGYTF.

The chain links TRBV9 to TRBJ2-5; 8 bases agree with TRBD2. The germline CDR1 and CDR2 sequences are SGDLS and YYNGEE. After removal of 0 bases from V and 0 bases from J, the junction contained 7 bases not matched to a gene. This CDR3 spans 17 amino acids. The CDR3 protein is CASSVGGSGIDQETQYF. CDR3 DNA sequence: TGTGCCAGCAGCGTAGGTGGTAGCGGGATTGACCAAGAGACCCAGTACTTC.

V gene TRBV19 combines with J gene TRBJ1-1; D is ambiguous. This CDR3 is built from 11 residues. V shed 6 bases and J shed 1 base, with 3 bases lying between them. The germline V gene has CDR1 LNHDA and CDR2 SQIVND (reference sequence). CDR3 loop: CASSKNTEAFF. The CDR3 region has the DNA TGTGCCAGTAGCAAGAACACTGAAGCTTTCTTT.

The chain is built from TRBV18 and TRBJ2-3, with 15 bases lining up with TRBD2. In germline, CDR1 is KGHSH, CDR2 LQKENI. The CDR3 consists of 16 residues. V lost 4 bases, J lost 5 bases, and 4 bases stayed unmatched. The CDR3 loop reads CASSLSGLAGGDTQYF. The CDR3 nucleotides read TGTGCCAGCTCACTATCGGGACTAGCGGGAGGAGATACGCAGTATTTT.

The gene calls are TRBV5-1 and TRBJ2-4; D may be TRBD2 (5 bases). V was pared by 0 bases and J by 9 bases, with 10 bases between. Germline-derived CDR1 and CDR2 are SGHRS and YFSETQ. This CDR3 region has 13 residues. The CDR3 sequence: CASSLVRGTIQYF. CDR3 DNA: TGCGCCAGCAGCTTGGTTCGGGGAACCATTCAGTACTTC. Supplemented by reference TRBV5-1 and TRBJ2-4, the full variable domain reads KAGVTQTPRYLIKTRGQQVTLSCSPISGHRSVSWYQQTPGQGLQFLFEYFSETQRNKGNFPGRFSGRQFSNSRSEMNVSTLELGDSALYLCASSLVRGTIQYFGAGTRLSVL.

The CDR3 region is CAISSSGPSSGANVLTF. The DNA of the CDR3 is TGTGCCATCAGTTCTAGCGGCCCATCCTCTGGGGCCAACGTCCTGACTTTC. The gene calls are TRBV10-3 and TRBJ2-6, with 7 bases that match TRBD2. Germline CDR1 and CDR2: ENHRY and SYGVKD. After removal of 5 bases from V and 0 bases from J, the junction contained 7 bases not matched to a gene. This CDR3 is built from 17 residues.

V is TRBV29-1 and J is TRBJ2-1; D call uncertain. The germline V gene has CDR1 SQVTM and CDR2 ANQGSEA. V was pared by 6 bases and J by 3 bases, with 9 bases between. The CDR3 is made up of 12 amino acids. Here the CDR3 reads CSVRLLYNEQFF. The CDR3 DNA sequence: TGCAGCGTGCGACTCCTCTACAATGAGCAGTTCTTC.

V gene TRBV15 combines with J gene TRBJ2-3, with D tentatively TRBD2 (6 bases). The V end was cut by 6 bases, the J end by 7 bases, with 17 bases between. The CDR3 runs 14 residues. From germline, CDR1 is LNHNV and CDR2 YYDKDF (reference sequence). CDR3 sequence reads: CATSTGTGSNTQYF. The DNA for the CDR3 is TGTGCCACCAGTACGGGAACCGGGAGTAATACGCAGTATTTT.

Note on this clone: Relative to the germline gene, one junction end is altered; a read error may explain this. This chain uses TRBV6-5 with TRBJ1-2; 7 bases line up with TRBD1. Germline V lookup: CDR1 MNHEY, CDR2 SVGAGI. The CDR3 extends over 13 amino acids. Here the CDR3 DNA reads TGTGCCAGCAGTTCCGGGACAGAGACTTACCTCTTCTTC. Its translation: CASSSGTETYLFF.